The entry below describes one T cell receptor (beta chain). Its antigen is not yet known. No much larger clonotype is one base removed from it; base qualities were not supplied. This specimen comes from a study of control samples from healthy donors and cancer patients (dated by TCRdb to 2019 to 2021). Receptor libraries were prepared by the immunoSEQ multiplex PCR assay. TCRdb provides this immuneACCESS table in a form limited to in-frame rearrangements. Some clones are lacking; in checked studies, under half of them reflect an unresolved V gene, and why the rest are absent is not known. The sample table contains over 110,000 clones; only one count was recorded for less than 90% of them. Just over 8.5% of the sample rests with the top ten. Sequenced input: blood. This receptor was obtained from a woman between 25 and 40 years old in good health.

CDR3 loop: CASSVGGKDYEQYF. The DNA reads as follows: TGTGCCAGCAGCGTGGGCGGGAAAGACTACGAGCAGTACTTC. The chain was built from TRBV9 and TRBJ2-7, and the D gene may be TRBD2, 6 bases matching. Looking up the germline V gene yields CDR1 SGDLS and CDR2 YYNGEE. Taken from cysteine to phenylalanine, the CDR3 has 14 residues. Only CDR3 DNA remains: 42 bases, in frame from the first base. V and J lose 2 bases and 3 bases, and a span of 12 bases separates them.